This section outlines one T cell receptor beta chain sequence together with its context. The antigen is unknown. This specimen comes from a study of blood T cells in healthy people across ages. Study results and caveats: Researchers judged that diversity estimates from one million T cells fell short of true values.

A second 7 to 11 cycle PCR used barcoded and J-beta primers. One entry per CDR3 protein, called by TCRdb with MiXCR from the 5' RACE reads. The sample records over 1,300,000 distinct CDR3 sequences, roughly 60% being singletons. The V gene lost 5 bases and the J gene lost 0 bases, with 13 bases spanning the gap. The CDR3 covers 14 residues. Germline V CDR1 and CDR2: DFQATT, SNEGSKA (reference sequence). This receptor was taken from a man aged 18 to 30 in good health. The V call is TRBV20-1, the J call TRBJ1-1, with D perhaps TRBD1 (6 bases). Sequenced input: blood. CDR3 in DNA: TGCAGTGCTCGAAACAGGGCCATGAACACTGAAGCTTTCTTT. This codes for CSARNRAMNTEAFF.